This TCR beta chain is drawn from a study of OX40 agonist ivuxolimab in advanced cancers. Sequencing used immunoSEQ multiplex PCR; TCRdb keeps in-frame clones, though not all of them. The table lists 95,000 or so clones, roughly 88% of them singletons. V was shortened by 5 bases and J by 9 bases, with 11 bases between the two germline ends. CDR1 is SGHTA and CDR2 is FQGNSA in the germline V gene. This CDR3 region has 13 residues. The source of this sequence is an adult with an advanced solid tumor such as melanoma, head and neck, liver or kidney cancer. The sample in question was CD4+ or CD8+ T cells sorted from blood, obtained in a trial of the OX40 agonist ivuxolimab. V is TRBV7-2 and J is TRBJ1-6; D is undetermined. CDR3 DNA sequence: TGTGCCAGCAGCCCGGAGAGGTTTTCACCCCTCCACTTT. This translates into CASSPERFSPLHF.